Reported below is one T cell receptor beta chain. The sample carries other DNA sequences with the same CDR3. In the authors' methods: Quality scores were absent from the junction-only immunoSEQ sequences, so filtering differed. The assay was immunoSEQ multiplex PCR, and TCRdb's table has in-frame clones only and misses some. The V and J calls and clone size are taken from that table; D and trimming were inferred from the DNA. The sample comprises approximately 2,000,000 clones, approximately 90% of which are singletons, and 0.3% to 0.4% rests with the top ten. Germline lookup yields CDR1 SGHRS and CDR2 YFSETQ. The CDR3 extends over 14 amino acids. V lost 0 bases and J lost 1, with 5 bases in between. These data come from a study of shared clonotypes between healthy human individuals.

The genes are TRBV5-1 and TRBJ2-1; no definite D call. The material sequenced was naive CD4+ T cells from PBMCs. Subset: CD45RA+ positively selected. This clonotype originated in a young man in good health. Some clones in this sample may be carry-over from other donors' samples. The CDR3 nucleotides read TGCGCCAGCAGCTTGGGTCCTTCCTACAATGAGCAGTTCTTC. Translated, it gives CASSLGPSYNEQFF.